This is a list of T cell receptor beta chains from one sample in a study of persistence of HIV-infected CD4 T cells. Clones were read by immunoSEQ multiplex PCR, and TCRdb kept only the in-frame ones, dropping some. Seen here are tens of thousands of clones, around 82% observed once, and the top ten hold approximately 5%. Which antigens these TCRs recognize remains unknown. The source was CD4+ T cells sorted from PBMCs after roughly 18-hour stimulation, collected from a patient who received antiretroviral therapy. The receptor set was obtained from an adult man with HIV who was CMV-seropositive. Both conserved end residues are part of each CDR3. The order of the fields is clone size, J gene, D gene, V gene, CDR3 DNA, CDR3 protein. D genes are given only for firm matches. Size tells how often a clone was seen (once, few, many) or the class of an expanded clone, and some rows leave it out.

NA,TRBJ1-3,NA,TRBV4-1,TGCGCCAGCAGCCAAGCCACCTCTGGAAACACCATATATTTT,CASSQATSGNTIYF
NA,TRBJ2-7,NA,TRBV20-1,TGCAGTGCTAGTCCCTTCCAGGGAGGTGACGAGCAGTACTTC,CSASPFQGGDEQYF
NA,TRBJ1-1,NA,TRBV19,TGTGCCAGTAGTATCGTCCACAGCCCCAACACTGAAGCTTTCTTT,CASSIVHSPNTEAFF
NA,TRBJ2-2,NA,TRBV10-1,TGCGCCAGCAGTGAGAGGGTACACGACACCGGGGAGCTGTTTTTT,CASSERVHDTGELFF
NA,TRBJ2-3,TRBD1,TRBV25-1,TGTGCCAGCAGTGAACGTAGGGGGCTTGGCACAGATACGCAGTATTTT,CASSERRGLGTDTQYF
NA,TRBJ2-7,TRBD1,TRBV9,TGTGCCAGCAGCCCGCGGACAGGGGGCTACGAGCAGTACTTC,CASSPRTGGYEQYF
once,TRBJ1-1,TRBD1,TRBV7-9,TGTGCCAGCAGCTCGGACAGGGGGGCCCTCACCACTGAAGCTTTCTTT,CASSSDRGALTTEAFF
few,TRBJ2-7,NA,TRBV5-1,TGCGCCAGCAGCTTGCGGACCACCCCTCCATCCGAGCAGTACTTC,CASSLRTTPPSEQYF
NA,TRBJ1-6,NA,TRBV6-5,TGTGCCAGCAGTTACAGCAGTGATAATTCACCCCTCCACTTT,CASSYSSDNSPLHF
NA,TRBJ2-5,NA,TRBV5-1,TGCGCCAGCAGCACAACGGGGGCCGAAGAGACCCAGTACTTC,CASSTTGAEETQYF
NA,TRBJ1-5,NA,TRBV6-5,TGTGCCAGCGGTTTGCGGGGGGATCCCAATCAGCCCCAGCATTTT,CASGLRGDPNQPQHF
NA,TRBJ2-7,NA,TRBV28,TGTGCCACCACGTCCGTACTCTACGAGCAGTACTTC,CATTSVLYEQYF
few,TRBJ1-5,NA,TRBV19,TGTGCCAGTAACGTACTAGGGGGACGGAGCAATCAGCCCCAGCATTTT,CASNVLGGRSNQPQHF
NA,TRBJ2-7,TRBD1,TRBV20-1,TGCAGTGCTAGTCATCGCAGGGGGAACGTCGACGAGCAGTACTTC,CSASHRRGNVDEQYF
NA,TRBJ2-7,NA,TRBV3-1/TRBV3-2,TGTGCCAGCAGGAACTGGGGAAACTACGAGCAGTACTTC,CASRNWGNYEQYF
few,TRBJ1-5,NA,TRBV21-1,TGTGCCAGCCCACTTTGGGGGAAGGTTCATCAGCCCCAGCATTTT,CASPLWGKVHQPQHF